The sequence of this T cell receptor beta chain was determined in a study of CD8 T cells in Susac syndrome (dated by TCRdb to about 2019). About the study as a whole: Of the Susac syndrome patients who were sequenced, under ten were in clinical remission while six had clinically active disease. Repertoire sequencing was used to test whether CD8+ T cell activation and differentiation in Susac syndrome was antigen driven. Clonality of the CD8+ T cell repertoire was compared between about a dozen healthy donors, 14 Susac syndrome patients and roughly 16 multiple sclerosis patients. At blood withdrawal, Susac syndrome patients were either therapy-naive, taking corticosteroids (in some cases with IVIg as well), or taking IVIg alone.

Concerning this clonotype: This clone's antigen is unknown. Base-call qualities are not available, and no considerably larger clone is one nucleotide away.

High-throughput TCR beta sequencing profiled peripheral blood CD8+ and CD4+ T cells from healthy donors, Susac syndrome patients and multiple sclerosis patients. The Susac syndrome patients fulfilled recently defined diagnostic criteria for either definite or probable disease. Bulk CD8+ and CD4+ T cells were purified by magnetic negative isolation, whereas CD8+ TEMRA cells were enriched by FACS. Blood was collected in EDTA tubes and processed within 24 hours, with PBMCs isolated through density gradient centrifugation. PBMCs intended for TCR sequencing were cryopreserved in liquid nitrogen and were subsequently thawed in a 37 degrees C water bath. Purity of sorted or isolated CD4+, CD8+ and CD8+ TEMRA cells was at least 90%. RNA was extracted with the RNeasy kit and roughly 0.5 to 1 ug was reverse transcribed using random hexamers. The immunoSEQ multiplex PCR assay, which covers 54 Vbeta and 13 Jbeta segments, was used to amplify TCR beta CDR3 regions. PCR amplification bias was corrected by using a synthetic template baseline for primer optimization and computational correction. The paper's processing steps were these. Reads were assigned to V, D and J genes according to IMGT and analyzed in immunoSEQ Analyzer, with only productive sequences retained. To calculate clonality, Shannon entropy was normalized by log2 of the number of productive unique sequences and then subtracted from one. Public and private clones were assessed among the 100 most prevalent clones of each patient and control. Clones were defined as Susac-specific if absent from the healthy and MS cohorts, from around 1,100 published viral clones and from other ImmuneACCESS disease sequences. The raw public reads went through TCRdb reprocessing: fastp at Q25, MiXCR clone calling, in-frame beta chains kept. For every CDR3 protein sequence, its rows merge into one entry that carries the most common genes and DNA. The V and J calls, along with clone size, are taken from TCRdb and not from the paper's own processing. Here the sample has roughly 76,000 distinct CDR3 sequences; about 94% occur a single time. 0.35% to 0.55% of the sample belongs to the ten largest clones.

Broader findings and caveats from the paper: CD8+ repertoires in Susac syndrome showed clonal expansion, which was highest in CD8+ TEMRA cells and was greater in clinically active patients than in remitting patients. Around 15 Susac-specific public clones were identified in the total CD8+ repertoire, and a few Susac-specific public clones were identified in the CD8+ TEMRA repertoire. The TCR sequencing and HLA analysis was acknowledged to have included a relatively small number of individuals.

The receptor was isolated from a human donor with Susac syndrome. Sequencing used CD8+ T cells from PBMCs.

The CDR3: CASSLASRGQGMGLRGYTF. The nucleotide sequence reads as follows: TGTGCCAGCAGCTTAGCGTCCCGGGGACAGGGGATGGGATTACGGGGCTACACCTTC. The rearranged chain carries TRBV11-2 and TRBJ1-2, with 10 bases aligning to TRBD1. From the cysteine through the phenylalanine, the CDR3 covers 19 amino acids. CDR3 DNA only is kept here, 57 bases in frame from base 1. The germline V end is reduced by 1 base and the J end by 8 bases; junction bases left unmatched: 19. The germline V gene gives CDR1 as SGHAT and CDR2 as FQNNGV.